This is a list of T cell receptor beta chains from one sample in a study of cytomegalovirus exposure and HLA in healthy donors. Produced via immunoSEQ multiplex PCR; TCRdb's table is partial and in-frame only. The sample includes around 150,000 clones, approximately 71% of them seen just once. Material: PBMCs. These receptors were collected from a man aged 18 to 29 in good health and CMV-seropositive. Both conserved end residues are part of each CDR3. Fields, in order: clone size, D gene, J gene, V gene, CDR3 DNA, CDR3 protein. D genes are given only for firm matches. Where a row states a size, it is once, few, many or the class of an expanded clone; other rows omit it.

>NA|TRBD2|TRBJ2-1|TRBV5-4
TGTGCCAGCAGCCTACTAGCGGGGGGCTACAATGAGCAGTTCTTC
CASSLLAGGYNEQFF
>NA|TRBD1|TRBJ2-1|TRBV18
TGTGCCAGCTCACCACTACAGGGGGCCTACAATGAGCAGTTCTTC
CASSPLQGAYNEQFF
>NA|TRBD2|TRBJ2-1|TRBV5-1
TGCGCCAGCACCATCAGCGGGAGGGCGGATGAGCAGTTCTTC
CASTISGRADEQFF
>once|TRBD1|TRBJ1-1|TRBV27
TGTGCCAGCAGTGTAAGACAGGGGGCGGACACTGAAGCTTTCTTT
CASSVRQGADTEAFF
>NA|NA|TRBJ2-5|TRBV9
TGTGCCAGCAGCGTAGGCGTGTCGGAGACCCAGTACTTC
CASSVGVSETQYF
>NA|NA|TRBJ2-5|TRBV15
TGTGCCACCAGCGGTCCTAGCTTGGGAGAGACCCAGTACTTC
CATSGPSLGETQYF
>NA|NA|TRBJ1-5|TRBV28
TGTGCCAGCAGTCTCGGACAGCTCAATCAGCCCCAGCATTTT
CASSLGQLNQPQHF
>NA|TRBD2|TRBJ2-1|TRBV25-1
TGTGCCAGCAGTCCAGCGGGATCCTACAATGAGCAGTTCTTC
CASSPAGSYNEQFF
>NA|NA|TRBJ2-7|TRBV30
TGTGCCTGGAGTGTAAGGGGGACCAGCTACGAGCAGTACTTC
CAWSVRGTSYEQYF
>NA|TRBD2|TRBJ2-3|TRBV27
TGTGCCAGCAGTCCGCACGCTAGCGGGAGGGCCACAGATACGCAGTATTTT
CASSPHASGRATDTQYF
>NA|TRBD2|TRBJ2-5|TRBV4-2
TGTGCCAGCAGCCAAGTTTTAGCGGGAGGGGAAGAGGAGACCCAGTACTTC
CASSQVLAGGEEETQYF
>few|NA|TRBJ2-7|TRBV30
TGTGCCTGGAGTGTAGTGAACGAGCAGTACTTC
CAWSVVNEQYF
>NA|TRBD2|TRBJ2-1|TRBV29-1
TGCAGCGTTGAGATGATTTTAGCGGGAGGTTCGTTCTTC
CSVEMILAGGSFF
>NA|NA|TRBJ2-7|TRBV4-1
TGCGCCAGCAGCCAAGTAACGGACAGACTCTACGAGCAGTACTTC
CASSQVTDRLYEQYF
>NA|NA|TRBJ2-7|TRBV19
TGTGCCGGTAGTCGCGGATCGGGAAATAACGAGCAGTACTTC
CAGSRGSGNNEQYF
>NA|TRBD1|TRBJ1-1|TRBV5-1
TGCGCCAGCAGCCTTGGACAGGGGAGGGCTTACACTGAAGCTTTCTTT
CASSLGQGRAYTEAFF
>NA|NA|TRBJ1-3|TRBV19
TGTGCCAGTAGTGGGTCAGGGCTTGGAAACACCATATATTTT
CASSGSGLGNTIYF
>NA|NA|TRBJ2-7|TRBV19
TGTGCCAGTAGTCCTACCGCTTCTCTCGAATGGGAGCAGTACTTC
CASSPTASLEWEQYF
>NA|NA|TRBJ1-2|TRBV28
TGTGCCAGCAGAGTCCGGGGGGGTGGCTACACCTTC
CASRVRGGGYTF
>once|NA|TRBJ2-3|TRBV16
TGTGCCAGCAGCCAATCGGTCCTGGGGCGGAGCACAGATACGCAGTATTTT
CASSQSVLGRSTDTQYF
>NA|NA|TRBJ1-5|TRBV27
TGTGCCAGCAGTTTATGGTTCGGGAAGCCCCAGCATTTT
CASSLWFGKPQHF
>once|TRBD1|TRBJ2-7|TRBV5-4
TGTGCCAGCAGCTACCCGGGACAGGGGGCTTACGAGCAGTACTTC
CASSYPGQGAYEQYF
>NA|TRBD1|TRBJ1-1|TRBV6-1
TGTGCCAGCAGTCATTCGACAGGGAGAGAAGCTTTCTTT
CASSHSTGREAFF
>NA|TRBD1|TRBJ1-4|TRBV4-1
TGCGCCAGCAGCCAAGGACAGGGCGGTAATGAAAAACTGTTTTTT
CASSQGQGGNEKLFF
>NA|TRBD2|TRBJ2-3|TRBV2
TGTGCCAGCATGGCTAGCGGGAGAATGTATACGCAGTATTTT
CASMASGRMYTQYF
>NA|TRBD2|TRBJ2-1|TRBV5-4
TGTGCCAGCAGGGGGGGATGGGCGGGAGGTTCAGTTGGGTCCTACAATGAGCAGTTCTTC
CASRGGWAGGSVGSYNEQFF
>NA|TRBD2|TRBJ2-1|TRBV5-1
TGCGCCAGCACCTTAGCGGGGGGCTCCTACAATGAGCAGTTCTTC
CASTLAGGSYNEQFF
>NA|TRBD2|TRBJ2-2|TRBV7-6
TGTGCCAGCAGCTGGACTAGCGGGAACCCCGGGGAGCTGTTTTTT
CASSWTSGNPGELFF
>NA|TRBD1|TRBJ1-1|TRBV5-1
TGCGCCAGCAGCTTGTCTCAGGGGGTAGGCACTGAAGCTTTCTTT
CASSLSQGVGTEAFF
>NA|TRBD1|TRBJ1-2|TRBV18
TGTGCCAGCTCACCAGAATTGCCAGGGGGACCCGCTAACTATGGCTACACCTTC
CASSPELPGGPANYGYTF
>NA|NA|TRBJ2-5|TRBV30
TGTGCCTGGGATACAGGGTTTGGGGAGACCCAGTACTTC
CAWDTGFGETQYF
>NA|TRBD1|TRBJ2-7|TRBV2
TGTGCCAGCAGCGGGGGCGAGACAGGGGGCCTACAGGGGCAGTACTTC
CASSGGETGGLQGQYF
>NA|NA|TRBJ2-2|TRBV7-7
TGTGCCAGCAGCGCCGACAGGAACACCGGGGAGCTGTTTTTT
CASSADRNTGELFF
>NA|NA|TRBJ1-4|TRBV4-1
TGCGCCAGCAGCCAGTTCCAGTTTAATGAAAAACTGTTTTTT
CASSQFQFNEKLFF
>NA|TRBD2|TRBJ2-7|TRBV27
TGTGCCAGCTCCCTGGGCCTAGCGGGCTCCTACGAGCAGTACTTC
CASSLGLAGSYEQYF
>NA|NA|TRBJ2-7|TRBV5-1
TGCGCCAGCAGCTTGACAAGTGTTGGCGGCCCCGCCTACGAGCAGTACTTC
CASSLTSVGGPAYEQYF
>NA|TRBD2|TRBJ2-3|TRBV28
TGTGCCAGCAGTTTGCCGGGACTACTTAGTAGCACAGATACGCAGTATTTT
CASSLPGLLSSTDTQYF
>NA|NA|TRBJ2-1|TRBV19
TGTGCCAGTAGGGCCGCTAGCGAGGCCTACAATGAGCAGTTCTTC
CASRAASEAYNEQFF
>NA|NA|TRBJ1-4|TRBV18
TGTGCCAGCTCCCCGGGAAGGGCTAATGAAAAACTGTTTTTT
CASSPGRANEKLFF
>NA|TRBD2|TRBJ2-1|TRBV28
TGTGCCAGCAGCCGAGGGGATAGCGGGAGGAATGAGCAGTTCTTC
CASSRGDSGRNEQFF
>few|NA|TRBJ1-4|TRBV28
TGTGCCAGCAGTCCGATGACAGCCTTGGATGAAAAACTGTTTTTT
CASSPMTALDEKLFF
>NA|TRBD1|TRBJ1-1|TRBV18
TGTGCCAGCTCACCTACAGGGGTAGTAGGGTACACTGAAGCTTTCTTT
CASSPTGVVGYTEAFF
>NA|NA|TRBJ2-7|TRBV7-9
TGTTCCAGCAGCCTCACAGGGTTCGAGCAGTACTTC
CSSSLTGFEQYF
>NA|TRBD2|TRBJ2-1|TRBV9
TGTGCCAGCAGCGTACTTAGCGGGCCGACCTACAATGAGCAGTTCTTC
CASSVLSGPTYNEQFF
>NA|TRBD1|TRBJ1-5|TRBV28
TGTGCCAGCAGTTCAATTAACAGGGGTCAGCCCCAGCATTTT
CASSSINRGQPQHF
>NA|NA|TRBJ1-1|TRBV28
TGTGCCAGCAGTTTTTCGGTGAACACTGAAGCTTTCTTT
CASSFSVNTEAFF
>few|TRBD1|TRBJ2-7|TRBV15
TGTGCCACCAGCACTGGGACAGGGTTGGAGGAGCAGTACTTC
CATSTGTGLEEQYF
>many|TRBD1|TRBJ2-3|TRBV7-9
TGTGCCAGCAGCTTACTCCGGACAGGGTCCACAGATACGCAGTATTTT
CASSLLRTGSTDTQYF
>once|NA|TRBJ2-7|TRBV28
TGTGCCAGCAGTTTTTGGGACAAGCCCTACGAGCAGTACTTC
CASSFWDKPYEQYF
>NA|TRBD2|TRBJ2-2|TRBV5-1
TGCGCCAGCAGCCCTCCCGGGACTAGCGGGTCGAACACCGGGGAGCTGTTTTTT
CASSPPGTSGSNTGELFF
>NA|TRBD1|TRBJ2-7|TRBV6-5
TGTGCCAGCCGACAGGCAGGGGGTCTGTCCTACGAGCAGTACTTC
CASRQAGGLSYEQYF
>NA|TRBD1|TRBJ2-1|TRBV19
TGTGCCAGTAGTCTTCGGGGAGGGACAGGGAAGTACAATGAGCAGTTCTTC
CASSLRGGTGKYNEQFF
>few|NA|TRBJ2-7|TRBV28
TGTGCCAGCAGTCAGTCAGAAATCTCCTACGAGCAGTACTTC
CASSQSEISYEQYF
>NA|NA|TRBJ1-5|TRBV6-5
TGTGCCAGCAGTTACTCGAACCGGAATCAGCCCCAGCATTTT
CASSYSNRNQPQHF
>NA|TRBD2|TRBJ2-1|TRBV28
TGTGCCAGCAGTTTCGGGTCTAGCGGGAATGAGCAGTTCTTC
CASSFGSSGNEQFF
>NA|TRBD2|TRBJ2-1|TRBV19
TGTGCCAGTAGTATGGTCCCGGGAGGGTTCTACAATGAGCAGTTCTTC
CASSMVPGGFYNEQFF
>NA|TRBD1|TRBJ2-5|TRBV27
TGTGCCAGCAGCCCCGGGACAGGGACCTACCAAGAGACCCAGTACTTC
CASSPGTGTYQETQYF
>NA|TRBD1|TRBJ1-1|TRBV19
TGTGCCAGTAGTATGGACAGGGAGACTGAAGCTTTCTTT
CASSMDRETEAFF
>NA|TRBD1|TRBJ2-7|TRBV7-8
TGTGCCAGCAGCTTGGAGGGGGACAGGGTATTGAACGAGCAGTACTTC
CASSLEGDRVLNEQYF